This T cell receptor beta chain was observed in a study of beta chain features in type 1 diabetes. The study's findings and limits: A moderate, significant TCRB CDR3 shortening appeared in type 1 diabetes across four CD4+ subsets.

There are a few counts of this clone. Its antigen is not identified. This CDR3 contains 13 residues. From germline, CDR1 is LGHNA and CDR2 YSLEER. V was cut by 0 bases and J by 10 bases, with 10 bases left in between. Investigators reverse transcribed all isolated RNA, so they sequenced expressed TCRB transcripts. Repertoires were generated with immunoSEQ multiplex PCR, while TCRdb's copy carries only in-frame clones and drops some. The repertoire includes 400,000 or so clones, around 12% of them detected once, and about 0.01% sits in the top ten. This receptor was obtained from a woman aged 18 to 35 with type 1 diabetes. V gene TRBV4-3 combines with J gene TRBJ2-1, with D unresolved. The sequencing sample was made of naive CD4+ T cells from blood. CDR3 DNA: TGCGCCAGCAGCCAAGATAACGGTGAAGAGCAGTTCTTC. Translation: CASSQDNGEEQFF.